The T cell receptor beta chain described here comes from a study of cytomegalovirus exposure and HLA in healthy donors. This clone was found once. The target antigen is unknown. The CDR3 sequence is 15 residues long. With V trimmed by 4 bases and J by 5 bases, 3 bases remained unmatched. CDR1 ENHRY and CDR2 SYGVKD come from the germline V gene. Study outcomes and limitations: In the 120 or so validation repertoires, more than 85% of cluster scores exceeded 0, per a later analysis. The authors listed 164 TCR beta chains as cytomegalovirus-associated.

Sequencing was performed with immunoSEQ multiplex PCR; in TCRdb, only in-frame clones are kept and a portion is missing. The sample has approximately 180,000 clones; approximately 85% are singletons. This TCR came from a woman aged 18-29 years in good health and CMV-seronegative. This rearrangement joins TRBV10-3 to TRBJ2-5; 14 bases fit TRBD2. The sample consisted of PBMCs. The CDR3 protein is CAISGTSGGFETQYF. The DNA of the CDR3 is TGTGCCATCAGTGGGACTAGCGGGGGGTTTGAGACCCAGTACTTC.